Listed below are T cell receptor beta chains from one sample, sequenced in a study of blood T cell repertoires in COVID-19. Profiling relied on immunoSEQ multiplex PCR, and the TCRdb table lists in-frame clones only, not all of them. Of under 85,000 clones listed, 86% are singletons. The sequencing sample was made of peripheral blood. The receptors were sampled from a man aged 40-50 years with COVID-19, enrolled during active disease. The CDR3 runs from the conserved cysteine through the conserved F or W. The D gene is left open where the match is weak. Where a row states a size, it is once, few, many or the class of an expanded clone; other rows omit it.

>NA|TRBJ1-3|NA|TRBV27
TGTGCCAGCAGTTTCTCCCCGACGGGAAGGCGCCACTTT
CASSFSPTGRRHF
>NA|TRBJ1-1|NA|TRBV18
TGTGCCAGCTCACCACAAGAAATTAGTAGGGGTAAAACTGAAGCTTTCTTT
CASSPQEISRGKTEAFF
>NA|TRBJ1-2|NA|TRBV18
TGTGCCAGCTCGCCCACTCCCGGGACAAATGATGGCTACACCTTC
CASSPTPGTNDGYTF
>once|TRBJ1-1|TRBD1|TRBV19
TGTGCCAGTAGTAACGACAGGGGTCAAACTGGCACTGAAGCTTTCTTT
CASSNDRGQTGTEAFF
>NA|TRBJ2-7|NA|TRBV3-1/TRBV3-2
TGTGCCAGCAGCCAAGAAGTCGGTCACCTAGGCGAGCAGTACTTC
CASSQEVGHLGEQYF
>few|TRBJ1-5|TRBD1|TRBV19
TGTGCCAGTGGGACAGGGGCAGGTAATCAGCCCCAGCATTTT
CASGTGAGNQPQHF
>NA|TRBJ2-3|TRBD2|TRBV10-3
TGTGCCATCAGTGACGGGGGGGCCGGCACAGATACGCAGTATTTT
CAISDGGAGTDTQYF
>NA|TRBJ1-1|TRBD1|TRBV6-6
TGTGCCAGCAGTCGAATGGGACAGGGGTCCTACACTGAAGCTTTCTTT
CASSRMGQGSYTEAFF
>NA|TRBJ1-2|TRBD1|TRBV10-3
TGTGCCATCAGTGGCCGGGGATGGCAACAGGGGAACTATGGCTACACCTTC
CAISGRGWQQGNYGYTF
>NA|TRBJ2-3|NA|TRBV19
TGTGCCAGTAGTAAACAACAGTCGATGGCAGATACGCAGTATTTT
CASSKQQSMADTQYF
>NA|TRBJ2-2|TRBD1|TRBV3-1/TRBV3-2
TGTGCCAGCAGCCCCCAAGATCGACAGGGGGTGGGGGAGCTGTTTTTT
CASSPQDRQGVGELFF
>NA|TRBJ2-5|TRBD1|TRBV6-5
TGTGCCAGCATGGGACAGCCTCAAGAGACCCAGTACTTC
CASMGQPQETQYF
>NA|TRBJ1-6|NA|TRBV27
TGTGCCAGCAGTTTAGCGGCAGCTAATTCACCCCTCCACTTT
CASSLAAANSPLHF
>few|TRBJ1-2|NA|TRBV10-1
TGCGCCAGCAGTGAGTCCTACAGCCATGGCTACACCTTC
CASSESYSHGYTF
>NA|TRBJ1-2|NA|TRBV4-2
TGTGCCAGCAGCCAAGTAGGCGGGGAAGGCTACACCTTC
CASSQVGGEGYTF
>many|TRBJ2-3|TRBD2|TRBV5-1
TGCGCCAGCGGAACCGGACGGCTAGCGGGGGGTGCAGATACGCAGTATTTT
CASGTGRLAGGADTQYF
>NA|TRBJ1-1|NA|TRBV10-3
TGTGCCATCAGTGATGGTACAGGGTACACTGAAGCTTTCTTT
CAISDGTGYTEAFF
>NA|TRBJ2-5|NA|TRBV2
TGTGCCAGCAGTGAAGACAGGGTAGAGACCCAGTACTTC
CASSEDRVETQYF
>NA|TRBJ1-2|NA|TRBV5-6
TGTGCCAGCAGCTGGGGATTCGACAGATTCTATGGCTACACCTTC
CASSWGFDRFYGYTF
>NA|TRBJ1-5|NA|TRBV3-1/TRBV3-2
TGTGCCAGCAGCCAAGGACTGTCAAAGAATCAGCCCCAGCATTTT
CASSQGLSKNQPQHF
>NA|TRBJ2-1|TRBD1|TRBV7-9
TGTGCCAGCAGCGGCACCGGGACAGGGCTATACAATGAGCAGTTCTTC
CASSGTGTGLYNEQFF
>NA|TRBJ2-3|TRBD1|TRBV4-1
TGCGCCAGCAGCCCGCCGGGACAGGGGACAGATACGCAGTATTTT
CASSPPGQGTDTQYF
>NA|TRBJ2-5|NA|TRBV5-5
TGTGCCAGCAGCTTGGAAACTCAAGAGACCCAGTACTTC
CASSLETQETQYF
>NA|TRBJ2-5|NA|TRBV3-1/TRBV3-2
TGTGCCAGCAGCCCCGAGAGGGGGGGATCGGAGACCCAGTACTTC
CASSPERGGSETQYF
>NA|TRBJ1-3|NA|TRBV2
TGTGCCAGCAGTACCGGGACTCCTAAGGGTGGAAACACCATATATTTT
CASSTGTPKGGNTIYF
>NA|TRBJ2-3|TRBD1|TRBV10-2
TGCGCCAGCAGTGAGTCTGGGACAGGGGGGGTCAGCACAGATACGCAGTATTTT
CASSESGTGGVSTDTQYF
>once|TRBJ1-1|NA|TRBV20-1
TGCAGTGGGGGGGTCACTGAAGCTTTCTTT
CSGGVTEAFF
>once|TRBJ1-2|TRBD1|TRBV19
TGTGCCAGTAGTAAGACAGGGTCCCACTATGGCTACACCTTC
CASSKTGSHYGYTF